The 8 T cell receptor beta chains presented below share a single source sample, sequenced in a study of blood T cells in healthy people across ages. The use of a sample-barcoded 5' primer and a J-beta primer mix characterized a second PCR of roughly 6 to 11 cycles. TCRdb fed the 5' RACE reads into MiXCR, producing one record per CDR3 protein. The sample lists about 1,400,000 distinct CDR3 sequences; roughly 59% were seen once. What was sequenced was blood. These TCRs come from a man between 18 and 35 years old in good health.

This clonotype was observed at least ten times. The V and J genes are TRBV4-3 and TRBJ1-2; perhaps TRBD1 as D (5 bases). The CDR3 contains 13 residues. The V gene's germline CDR1 is LGHNA and CDR2 YSLEER. Deletions cut 0 bases from V and 3 bases from J, with 5 bases between. In nucleotides, the CDR3 is TGCGCCAGCAGCCAAGAGGGGCACTATGGCTACACCTTC. This gives the protein CASSQEGHYGYTF.

The chain joins TRBV7-9 to TRBJ1-5; maybe TRBD1 (5 bases). V lost 3 bases and J 6 bases, leaving 12 bases between the germline ends. Germline V gene lookup returns CDR1 SEHNR and CDR2 FQNEAQ (reference sequence). The CDR3 loop spans 14 amino acids. The CDR3 loop reads CASSFAGETQPQHF. The CDR3 coding sequence is TGTGCCAGCAGCTTCGCGGGGGAGACTCAGCCCCAGCATTTT. Full variable domain (rest looked up from reference TRBV7-9 and TRBJ1-5): DTGVSQNPRHKITKRGQNVTFRCDPISEHNRLYWYRQTLGQGPEFLTYFQNEAQLEKSRLLSDRFSAERPKGSFSTLEIQRTEQGDSAMYLCASSFAGETQPQHFGDGTRLSIL.

The rearrangement uses TRBV7-8 and TRBJ2-1, with 8 bases identical to TRBD2. CDR3 length: 15 residues. V trimming: 6 bases; J trimming: 3 bases; junction bases outside the gene matches: 7. The germline CDR1 and CDR2 sequences are SGHVS and FQNEAQ. CDR3 amino acids: CASSAWTSHYNEQFF. The CDR3 bases are TGTGCCAGCAGTGCGTGGACTAGCCACTACAATGAGCAGTTCTTC. Full variable domain (remainder filled in from reference TRBV7-8 and TRBJ2-1): GAGVSQSPRYKVAKRGQDVALRCDPISGHVSLFWYQQALGQGPEFLTYFQNEAQLDKSGLPSDRFFAERPEGSVSTLKIQRTQQEDSAVYLCASSAWTSHYNEQFFGPGTRLTVL.

J is TRBJ1-1 and V is TRBV27; possible D gene TRBD1, 5 bases. The CDR3 length is 17 residues. The germline V gene encodes CDR1 MNHEY and CDR2 SMNVEV (reference sequence). The V and J ends lost 0 bases and 13 bases respectively, with 27 bases between them. The CDR3 bases are TGTGCCAGCAGTTTATCTGGGTACGGTGGGGCCGACGGTCGAAATTTCTTT. It yields the protein CASSLSGYGGADGRNFF.

The V gene is TRBV20-1, the J gene TRBJ1-1; perhaps TRBD1 as D (6 bases). The CDR3 sequence is 15 residues long. Trimming took off 1 base at V and 3 bases at J, with 15 bases between the two ends. Germline V CDR1 and CDR2: DFQATT, SNEGSKA (reference sequence). This CDR3 is CSARGGQWGHTEAFF. CDR3 sequence (DNA): TGCAGTGCTAGAGGGGGGCAGTGGGGGCACACTGAAGCTTTCTTT.

The chain carries TRBV7-9 and TRBJ2-1, with D possibly called TRBD1 or TRBD2 (5 bases each). Germline CDR1 reads SEHNR; CDR2 reads FQNEAQ (reference sequence). Trimming pared 7 bases from V and 2 bases from J, leaving 15 bases between. The length of the CDR3 is 15 residues. In DNA, the CDR3 is TGTGCCAGCACCACCTCCGGGACGGCCTACAATGAGCAGTTCTTC. Its translation: CASTTSGTAYNEQFF.

About this clonotype: A junction end diverges from the germline sequence, so it may reflect a read error. V usage is TRBV4-2 and J usage is TRBJ2-5, with 8 positions matching TRBD2. Germline V gene sequence: CDR1 LGHNA, CDR2 YNFKEQ. The CDR3 contains 19 residues. The CDR3 nucleotides read TGTGCCGGCAGCCAAGATTTTGGGGCTAGCGGGCCTCTACAAGAGACCCAGTACTTC. It is translated as CAGSQDFGASGPLQETQYF.

J is TRBJ2-6 and V is TRBV5-1; D uncertain. The germline V and J ends were trimmed by 2 bases and 4 bases, with 13 bases remaining between them. Germline CDR1 is SGHRS and CDR2 is YFSETQ. This CDR3 has 16 amino acids. The CDR3 sequence: CASSFSGTMGANVLTF. The DNA for the CDR3 is TGCGCCAGCAGCTTCTCAGGAACTATGGGGGCCAACGTCCTGACTTTC. The whole variable domain, filled in from reference TRBV5-1 and TRBJ2-6, reads KAGVTQTPRYLIKTRGQQVTLSCSPISGHRSVSWYQQTPGQGLQFLFEYFSETQRNKGNFPGRFSGRQFSNSRSEMNVSTLELGDSALYLCASSFSGTMGANVLTFGAGSRLTVL.